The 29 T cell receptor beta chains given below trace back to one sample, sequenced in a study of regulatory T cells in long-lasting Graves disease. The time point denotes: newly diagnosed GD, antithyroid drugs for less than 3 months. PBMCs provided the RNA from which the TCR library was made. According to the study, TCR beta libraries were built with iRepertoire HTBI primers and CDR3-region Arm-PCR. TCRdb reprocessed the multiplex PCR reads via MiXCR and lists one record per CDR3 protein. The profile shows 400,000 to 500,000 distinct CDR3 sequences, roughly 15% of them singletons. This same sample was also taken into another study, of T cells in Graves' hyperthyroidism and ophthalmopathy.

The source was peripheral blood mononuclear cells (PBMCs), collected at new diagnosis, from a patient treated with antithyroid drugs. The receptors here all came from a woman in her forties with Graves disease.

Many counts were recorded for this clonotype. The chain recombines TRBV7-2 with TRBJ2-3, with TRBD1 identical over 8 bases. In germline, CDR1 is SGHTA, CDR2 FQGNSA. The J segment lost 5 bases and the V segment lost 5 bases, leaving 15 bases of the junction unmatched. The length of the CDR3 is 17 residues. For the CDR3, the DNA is TGTGCCAGCAGCCTAAAGAACCCGGGACAGGTGCGAGATACGCAGTATTTT. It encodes CASSLKNPGQVRDTQYF.

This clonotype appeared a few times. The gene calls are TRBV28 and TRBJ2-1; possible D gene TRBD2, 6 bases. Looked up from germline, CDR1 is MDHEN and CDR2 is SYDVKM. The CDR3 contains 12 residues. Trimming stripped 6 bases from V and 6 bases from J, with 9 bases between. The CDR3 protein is CASSRDSNEQFF. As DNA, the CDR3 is TGTGCCAGCAGCCGGGACTCCAATGAGCAGTTCTTC.

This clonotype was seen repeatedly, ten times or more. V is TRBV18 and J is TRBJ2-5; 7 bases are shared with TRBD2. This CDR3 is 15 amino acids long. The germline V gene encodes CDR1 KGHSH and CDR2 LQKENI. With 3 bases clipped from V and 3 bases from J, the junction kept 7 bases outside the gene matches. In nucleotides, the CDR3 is TGTGCCAGCTCACCCGCCGGGACTATGAAAGAGACCCAGTACTTC. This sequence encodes CASSPAGTMKETQYF.

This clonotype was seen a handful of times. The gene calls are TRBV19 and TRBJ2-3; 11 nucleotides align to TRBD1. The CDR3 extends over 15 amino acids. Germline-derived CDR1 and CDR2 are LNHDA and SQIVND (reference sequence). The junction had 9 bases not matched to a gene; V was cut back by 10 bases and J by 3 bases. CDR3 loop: CATSRGQGATDTQYF. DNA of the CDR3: TGTGCCACCTCCCGAGGACAGGGGGCGACAGATACGCAGTATTTT. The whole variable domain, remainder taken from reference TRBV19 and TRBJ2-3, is DGGITQSPKYLFRKEGQNVTLSCEQNLNHDAMYWYRQDPGQGLRLIYYSQIVNDFQKGDIAEGYSVSREKKESFPLTVTSAQKNPTAFYLCATSRGQGATDTQYFGPGTRLTVL.

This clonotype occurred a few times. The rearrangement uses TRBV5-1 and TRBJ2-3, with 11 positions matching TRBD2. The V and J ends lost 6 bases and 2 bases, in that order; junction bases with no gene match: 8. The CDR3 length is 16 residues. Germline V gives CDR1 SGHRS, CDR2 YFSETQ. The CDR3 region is CASTFGTSGYTDTQYF. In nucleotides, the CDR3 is TGCGCCAGCACATTCGGGACTAGCGGATACACAGATACGCAGTATTTT.

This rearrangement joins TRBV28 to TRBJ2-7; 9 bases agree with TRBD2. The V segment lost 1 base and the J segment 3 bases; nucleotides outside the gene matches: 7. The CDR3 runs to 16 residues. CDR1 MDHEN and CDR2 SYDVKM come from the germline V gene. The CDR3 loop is CASSLSTGSGSYEQYF. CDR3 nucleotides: TGTGCCAGCAGTTTATCCACGGGTAGCGGGAGCTACGAGCAGTACTTC.

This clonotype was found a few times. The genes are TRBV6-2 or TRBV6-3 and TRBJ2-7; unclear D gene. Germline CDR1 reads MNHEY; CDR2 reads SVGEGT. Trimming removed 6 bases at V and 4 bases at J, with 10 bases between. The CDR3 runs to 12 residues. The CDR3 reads CASSRIVYEQYF. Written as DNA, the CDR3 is TGTGCCAGCAGCCGGATAGTGTACGAGCAGTACTTC.

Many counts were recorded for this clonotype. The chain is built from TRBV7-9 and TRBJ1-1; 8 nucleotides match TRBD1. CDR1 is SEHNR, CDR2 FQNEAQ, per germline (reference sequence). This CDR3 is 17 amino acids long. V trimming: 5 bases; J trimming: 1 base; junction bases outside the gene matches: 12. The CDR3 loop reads CASSPWGRGQANTEAFF. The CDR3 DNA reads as TGTGCCAGCAGCCCATGGGGCAGGGGGCAGGCGAACACTGAAGCTTTCTTT.

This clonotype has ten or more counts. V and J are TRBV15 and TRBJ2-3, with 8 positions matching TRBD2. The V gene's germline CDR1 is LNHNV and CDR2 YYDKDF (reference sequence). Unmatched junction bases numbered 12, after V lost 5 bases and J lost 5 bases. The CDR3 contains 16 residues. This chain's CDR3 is CATSPRRAGGKDTQYF. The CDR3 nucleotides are TGTGCCACCAGCCCCCGGAGGGCGGGAGGTAAAGATACGCAGTATTTT.

DNA for the CDR3: TGTGCCAGCTCACCGCTTGCGGAGAACACTGAAGCTTTCTTT. This gives the protein CASSPLAENTEAFF. The chain links TRBV18 to TRBJ1-1, with D uncertain. The CDR3 has 14 residues. The V gene lost 3 bases and the J gene lost 1 base, with 9 bases spanning the gap. Germline assignment: CDR1 KGHSH and CDR2 LQKENI.

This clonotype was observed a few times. As DNA, the CDR3 is TGCAGTGCTAGGAAGTCTAGCGGGTACAATGAGCAGTTCTTC. Protein: CSARKSSGYNEQFF. This sequence joins TRBV20-1 and TRBJ2-1, with 8 bases fitting TRBD2. The CDR3 length is 14 residues. The V gene's germline CDR1 is DFQATT and CDR2 SNEGSKA (reference sequence). V trimming: 3 bases; J trimming: 4 bases; junction bases outside the gene matches: 5.

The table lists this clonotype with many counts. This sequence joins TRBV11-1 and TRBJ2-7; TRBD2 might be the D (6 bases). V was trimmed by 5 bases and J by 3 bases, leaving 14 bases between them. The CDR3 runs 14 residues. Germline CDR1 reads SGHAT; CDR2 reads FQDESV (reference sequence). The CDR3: CASSPTSGDYEQYF. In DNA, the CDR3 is TGTGCCAGCAGCCCAACCTCGGGGGACTACGAGCAGTACTTC.

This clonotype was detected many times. DNA for the CDR3: TGTGCCAGCAGTTTACTCAAGGACAGGGTCATCGAGCAGTACTTC. It translates to CASSLLKDRVIEQYF. This chain joins TRBV12-3 or TRBV12-4 and TRBJ2-7; 8 nucleotides agree with TRBD1. CDR3 length: 15 residues. V lost 2 bases to trimming and J lost 6 bases; unmatched junction nucleotides: 9.

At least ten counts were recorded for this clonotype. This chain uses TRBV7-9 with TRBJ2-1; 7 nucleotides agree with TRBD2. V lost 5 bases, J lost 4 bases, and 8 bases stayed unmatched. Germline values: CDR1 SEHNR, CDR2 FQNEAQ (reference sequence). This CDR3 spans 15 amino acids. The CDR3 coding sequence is TGTGCCAGCAGCCACCGGCTAGCGGAATACAATGAGCAGTTCTTC. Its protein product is CASSHRLAEYNEQFF.

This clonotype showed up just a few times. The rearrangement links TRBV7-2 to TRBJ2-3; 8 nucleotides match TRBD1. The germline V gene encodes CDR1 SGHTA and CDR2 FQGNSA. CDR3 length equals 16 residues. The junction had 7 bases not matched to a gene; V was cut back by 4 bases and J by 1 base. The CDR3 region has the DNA TGTGCCAGCAGCTCCCCGGACAGGGTCGGCACAGATACGCAGTATTTT. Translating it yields CASSSPDRVGTDTQYF.

The CDR3: CASSRTDPNQPQHF. The CDR3 DNA follows: TGCGCCAGCAGCAGGACAGACCCCAATCAGCCCCAGCATTTT. The rearrangement uses TRBV10-2 and TRBJ1-5, with D perhaps TRBD1 (6 bases). This CDR3 comprises 14 residues. Deletions cut 6 bases from V and 3 bases from J, with 12 bases between. Germline values: CDR1 WSHSY, CDR2 SAAADI.

The CDR3 sequence is CASSLSRGSAGEKLFF. The CDR3 DNA reads as TGTGCCAGCAGTTTAAGCAGGGGTTCTGCGGGGGAAAAACTGTTTTTT. The chain carries TRBV28 and TRBJ1-4; possible D gene TRBD1, 6 bases. The length of the CDR3 is 16 residues. Trimming pared 2 bases from V and 8 bases from J, leaving 18 bases between. CDR1 MDHEN and CDR2 SYDVKM come from the germline V gene.

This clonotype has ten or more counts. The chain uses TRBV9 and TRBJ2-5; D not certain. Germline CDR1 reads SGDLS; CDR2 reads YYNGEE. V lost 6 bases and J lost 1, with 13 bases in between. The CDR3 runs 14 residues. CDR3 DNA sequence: TGTGCCAGCACCCACAGCGTTGGCCAAGAGACCCAGTACTTC. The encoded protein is CASTHSVGQETQYF.

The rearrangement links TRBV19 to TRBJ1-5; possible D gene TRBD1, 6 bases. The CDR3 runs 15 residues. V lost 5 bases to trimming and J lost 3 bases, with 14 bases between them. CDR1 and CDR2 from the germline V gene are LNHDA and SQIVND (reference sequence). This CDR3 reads CASSPDGQSNQPQHF. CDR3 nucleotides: TGTGCCAGTAGTCCCGATGGACAGTCCAATCAGCCCCAGCATTTT. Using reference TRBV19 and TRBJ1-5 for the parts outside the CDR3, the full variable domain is DGGITQSPKYLFRKEGQNVTLSCEQNLNHDAMYWYRQDPGQGLRLIYYSQIVNDFQKGDIAEGYSVSREKKESFPLTVTSAQKNPTAFYLCASSPDGQSNQPQHFGDGTRLSIL.

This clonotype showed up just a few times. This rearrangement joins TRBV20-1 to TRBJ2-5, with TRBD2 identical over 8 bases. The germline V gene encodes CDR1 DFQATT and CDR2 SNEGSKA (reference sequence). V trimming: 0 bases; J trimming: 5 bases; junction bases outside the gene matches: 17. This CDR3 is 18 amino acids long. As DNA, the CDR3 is TGCAGTGCTAGAGAGAGAGAAGGAAGCGGGAGAATGTTGGAGACCCAGTACTTC. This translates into CSAREREGSGRMLETQYF.

The chain's CDR3 is CSASPPGYTGELFF. In DNA form, the CDR3 reads TGCAGTGCTAGTCCGCCTGGGTACACCGGGGAGCTGTTTTTT. The chain combines TRBV20-1 with TRBJ2-2; D is undetermined. Between the trimmed V and J ends, which lost 3 bases and 3 bases, there was a span of 11 bases. This CDR3 has 14 residues. Looked up from germline, CDR1 is DFQATT and CDR2 is SNEGSKA (reference sequence).

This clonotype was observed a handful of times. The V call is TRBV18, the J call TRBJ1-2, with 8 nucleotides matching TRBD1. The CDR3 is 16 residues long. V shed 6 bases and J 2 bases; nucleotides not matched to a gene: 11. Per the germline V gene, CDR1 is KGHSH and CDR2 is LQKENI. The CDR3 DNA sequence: TGTGCCAGCTCCCAGGCCCAGACAGGGGCGAACTATGGCTACACCTTC. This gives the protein CASSQAQTGANYGYTF.

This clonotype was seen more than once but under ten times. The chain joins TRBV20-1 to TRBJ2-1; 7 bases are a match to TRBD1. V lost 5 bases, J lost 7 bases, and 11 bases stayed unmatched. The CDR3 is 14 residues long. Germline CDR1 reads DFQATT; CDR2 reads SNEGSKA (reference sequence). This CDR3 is CSAPTMTGWNEQFF. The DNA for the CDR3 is TGCAGTGCTCCCACCATGACAGGGTGGAATGAGCAGTTCTTC.

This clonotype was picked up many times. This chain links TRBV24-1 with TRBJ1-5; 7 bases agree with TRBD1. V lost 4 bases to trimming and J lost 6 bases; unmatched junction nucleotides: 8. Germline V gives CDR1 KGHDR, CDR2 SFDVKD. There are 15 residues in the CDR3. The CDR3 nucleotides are TGTGCCACCAGTGACACAGACAGGGACAGTCAGCCCCAGCATTTT. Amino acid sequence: CATSDTDRDSQPQHF.

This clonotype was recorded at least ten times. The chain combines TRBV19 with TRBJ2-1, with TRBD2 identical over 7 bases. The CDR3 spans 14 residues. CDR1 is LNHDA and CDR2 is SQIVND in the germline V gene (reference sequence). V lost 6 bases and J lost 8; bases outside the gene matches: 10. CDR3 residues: CASSERGAEDEQFF. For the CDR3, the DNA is TGTGCCAGTAGCGAGCGGGGAGCCGAGGATGAGCAGTTCTTC.

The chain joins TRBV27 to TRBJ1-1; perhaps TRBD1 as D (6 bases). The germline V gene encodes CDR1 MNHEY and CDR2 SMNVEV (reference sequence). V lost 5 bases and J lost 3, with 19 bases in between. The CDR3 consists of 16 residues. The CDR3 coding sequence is TGTGCCAGCAGTATACAACAGGGACGAGGCGACACTGAAGCTTTCTTT. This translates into CASSIQQGRGDTEAFF.

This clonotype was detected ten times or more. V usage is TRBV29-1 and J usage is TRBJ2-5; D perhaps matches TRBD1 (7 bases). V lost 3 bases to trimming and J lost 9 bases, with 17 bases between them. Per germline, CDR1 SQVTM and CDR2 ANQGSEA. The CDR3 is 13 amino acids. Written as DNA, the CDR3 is TGCAGCGTTGATATAGGGGGCGGAGGGGCCCAGTACTTC. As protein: CSVDIGGGGAQYF.

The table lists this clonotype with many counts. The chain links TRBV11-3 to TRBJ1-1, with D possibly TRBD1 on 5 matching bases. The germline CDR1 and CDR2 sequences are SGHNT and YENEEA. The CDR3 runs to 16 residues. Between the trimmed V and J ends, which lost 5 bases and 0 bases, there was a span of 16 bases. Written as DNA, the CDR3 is TGTGCCAGCAGCCCCCTTGGCGACAGCCTGAACACTGAAGCTTTCTTT. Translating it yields CASSPLGDSLNTEAFF. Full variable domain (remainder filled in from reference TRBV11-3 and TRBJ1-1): EAGVVQSPRYKIIEKKQPVAFWCNPISGHNTLYWYLQNLGQGPELLIRYENEEAVDDSQLPKDRFSAERLKGVDSTLKIQPAELGDSAVYLCASSPLGDSLNTEAFFGQGTRLTVV.

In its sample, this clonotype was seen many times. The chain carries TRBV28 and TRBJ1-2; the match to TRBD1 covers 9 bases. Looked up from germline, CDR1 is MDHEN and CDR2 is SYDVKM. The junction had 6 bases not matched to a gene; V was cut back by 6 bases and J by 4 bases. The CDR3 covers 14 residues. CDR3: CASRYGTGSYGYTF. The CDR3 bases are TGTGCCAGCAGATATGGGACAGGGTCCTATGGCTACACCTTC.